Sequencing of this T cell receptor beta chain was carried out in a study of blood T cell repertoires in COVID-19. Study information: The United States, Italy and Spain supplied acute and convalescent COVID-19 samples.

Trimming at V came to 1 base and at J to 5 bases, leaving 4 bases not matched to a gene. Germline CDR1 SGHTA, CDR2 FQGNSA. The CDR3 sequence is 15 residues long. Recruited during active infection, patients (from Seattle) were subsequently followed longitudinally. Original handling: Amplified reference gene primers provided the basis for estimating nucleated cell counts. Profiling relied on immunoSEQ multiplex PCR, and the TCRdb table lists in-frame clones only, not all of them. That table gives V, J and clone size, and the DNA gave D and trimming. The sample lists approximately 200,000 clones, approximately 90% occurring once.

Source material: peripheral blood. This sequence was found in a man aged 30 to 39 with COVID-19, enrolled during active disease. The chain uses TRBV7-2 and TRBJ1-5; 8 bases agree with TRBD1. The CDR3 DNA is TGTGCCAGCAGCTTAGTAGACAGGGGCCATCAGCCCCAGCATTTT. It yields the protein CASSLVDRGHQPQHF.